The 5 T cell receptor beta chains below were found in one sample sequenced in a study of shared clonotypes between healthy human individuals. Only in-frame clones appear in the TCRdb table, and some are missing; sequencing was by immunoSEQ multiplex PCR. The profile shows 2 million to 2.5 million clones, 85% to 95% of them singletons. Sequenced input: naive CD4+ T cells from PBMCs. The sample's subset: CD45RA+ positively selected. Receptors were obtained from a man younger than 35 in good health. Some clones in this sample may be carry-over from other donors' samples.

Note on this clone: In the same sample, other DNA sequences code for this CDR3. The chain links TRBV28 to TRBJ1-3; D possibly corresponds to TRBD1 (5 bases). V lost 2 bases and J lost 4, with 9 bases in between. Germline CDR1 is MDHEN and CDR2 is SYDVKM. The CDR3 sequence is 14 residues long. The CDR3 spells CASSLVRGGNTIYF. The DNA of the CDR3 is TGTGCCAGCAGTTTAGTCCGGGGGGGAAACACCATATATTTT.

The count of this clone is one. This chain links TRBV28 with TRBJ2-7; D gene unclear. V shed 2 bases and J shed 6 bases, with 8 bases lying between them. The CDR3 has 12 residues. Germline loops: CDR1 MDHEN, CDR2 SYDVKM. The CDR3: CASSLKTSEQYF. As DNA, the CDR3 is TGTGCCAGCAGTTTAAAGACGAGCGAGCAGTACTTC.

This chain joins TRBV10-3 and TRBJ2-1; tentative D call: TRBD2 (5 bases). V lost 5 bases and J lost 6, with 8 bases in between. This CDR3 has 12 amino acids. Germline assignment: CDR1 ENHRY and CDR2 SYGVKD. CDR3 region: CAISTEGNEQFF. The CDR3 DNA follows: TGTGCCATCAGTACCGAGGGCAATGAGCAGTTCTTC.

The V call is TRBV6-1, the J call TRBJ2-7; the match to TRBD1 covers 11 bases. Trimming removed 2 bases from V and 2 bases from J; junction bases left unmatched: 5. CDR1 is MNHNS and CDR2 is SASEGT in the germline V gene. There are 16 residues in the CDR3. The CDR3 nucleotides are TGTGCCAGCAGTGAAACGACGGGACAGGGGGCCTACGAGCAGTACTTC. It yields the protein CASSETTGQGAYEQYF.

Details on this clone: The same CDR3 can be traced to other DNA sequences in this sample. The V call is TRBV5-1, the J call TRBJ1-2; 8 bases map to TRBD1. V gave up 5 bases and J gave up 5 bases; unmatched junction bases: 8. CDR3 length: 14 residues. Germline loops: CDR1 SGHRS, CDR2 YFSETQ. CDR3 residues: CASRTGTGAYGYTF. The CDR3 region has the DNA TGCGCCAGCAGGACCGGGACAGGTGCTTATGGCTACACCTTC.